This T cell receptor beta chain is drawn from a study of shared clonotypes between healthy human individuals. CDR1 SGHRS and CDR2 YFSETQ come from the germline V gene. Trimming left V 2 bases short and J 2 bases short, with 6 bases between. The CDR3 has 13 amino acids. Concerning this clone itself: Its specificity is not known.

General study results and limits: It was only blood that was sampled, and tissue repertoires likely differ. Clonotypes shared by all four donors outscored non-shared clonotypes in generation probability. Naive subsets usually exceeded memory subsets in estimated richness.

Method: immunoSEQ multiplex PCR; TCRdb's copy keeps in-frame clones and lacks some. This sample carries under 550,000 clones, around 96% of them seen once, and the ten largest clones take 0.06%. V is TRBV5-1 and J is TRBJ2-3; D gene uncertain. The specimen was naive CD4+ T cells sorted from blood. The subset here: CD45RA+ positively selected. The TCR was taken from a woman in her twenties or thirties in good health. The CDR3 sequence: CASSFPATDTQYF. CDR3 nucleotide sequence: TGCGCCAGCAGCTTCCCAGCCACAGATACGCAGTATTTT.